The present T cell receptor beta chain was sequenced within a study of regulatory T cells in long-lasting Graves disease. Investigators prepared the TCR beta libraries by applying iRepertoire HTBI primers and Arm-PCR of CDR3 regions. TCRdb re-analysed the multiplex PCR reads in MiXCR, keeping a single row per CDR3 protein. The table lists about 420,000 distinct CDR3 sequences, 15% to 20% of them singletons. CDR3 length: 12 amino acids. Germline V gene lookup returns CDR1 LGHDT and CDR2 YNNKEL (reference sequence). With 1 base removed from V and 9 bases from J, the gap between germline ends came to 7 bases. Time point specified: newly diagnosed GD, antithyroid drugs for less than 3 months. Scientists built the TCR library using RNA that was extracted from PBMCs. An endocrinology department in Xi'an, China, supplied the patients. Peripheral blood, at approximately 10 milliliters, went into EDTA tubes.

This clonotype has a count of ten or more. The data were also submitted as part of a second study, on T cells in Graves' hyperthyroidism and ophthalmopathy. This second report adds: Recently diagnosed hyperthyroidism of less than 2 months' duration affected patients aged 18 to 65. In the blood, most expanded thyroid clonotypes above 0.001 appeared as well.

The V gene is TRBV3-1, the J gene TRBJ1-5; a possible D gene is TRBD1 (5 bases). Sequencing was performed on peripheral blood mononuclear cells (PBMCs), taken at new diagnosis, from a patient treated with antithyroid drugs. This receptor was obtained from a woman aged 18-29 years with Graves disease. CDR3 residues: CASSQVGRPQHF. The CDR3 coding sequence is TGTGCCAGCAGCCAAGTGGGACGGCCCCAGCATTTT.